The 30 T cell receptor beta chains below were found in one sample sequenced in a study of blood T cell repertoires in COVID-19. Here immunoSEQ multiplex PCR was the method, and the copy in TCRdb shows in-frame clones only, minus some. The sample contains about 190,000 clones, roughly 84% of which appear only once. Sequenced material: peripheral blood. All receptors come from a woman older than 75 with active or convalescent COVID-19.

The chain employs TRBV6-4 and TRBJ2-7; D perhaps matches TRBD2 (6 bases). Germline V gives CDR1 MRHNA, CDR2 SNTAGT. The CDR3 is made up of 14 amino acids. The V and J ends lost 4 bases and 4 bases respectively, with 14 bases between them. The CDR3: CASSGCGKNYEQYF. As DNA, the CDR3 is TGTGCCAGCAGTGGGTGCGGGAAGAATTACGAGCAGTACTTC.

The chain couples TRBV27 to TRBJ2-1; the D gene is possibly TRBD2 (6 bases). With 5 bases removed from V and 2 bases from J, the gap between germline ends came to 16 bases. The length of the CDR3 is 16 residues. CDR1 MNHEY and CDR2 SMNVEV come from the germline V gene (reference sequence). This CDR3 is CASSLLGERAYNEQFF. DNA of the CDR3: TGTGCCAGCAGTCTTCTCGGGGAGCGGGCCTACAATGAGCAGTTCTTC.

V gene TRBV30 combines with J gene TRBJ1-1; TRBD1 matches at 7 bases. Germline CDR1 is GTSNPN and CDR2 is SVGIG (reference sequence). The junction had 2 bases not matched to a gene; V was cut back by 3 bases and J by 1 base. The CDR3 loop spans 13 amino acids. The CDR3 region has the DNA TGTGCCTGGAGAGACAGGGAGAACACTGAAGCTTTCTTT. It translates to CAWRDRENTEAFF.

The chain is built from TRBV4-2 and TRBJ1-1; D gene ambiguous. Germline V gives CDR1 LGHNA, CDR2 YNFKEQ. The CDR3 is made up of 14 amino acids. The germline V and J ends were trimmed by 4 bases and 6 bases, with 15 bases remaining between them. Written as DNA, the CDR3 is TGTGCCAGCAGCCCCACTGCCTTAAACCCTGAAGCTTTCTTT. Encoded protein: CASSPTALNPEAFF.

This clone was observed a handful of times. The chain is built from TRBV23-1 and TRBJ1-1; maybe TRBD1 (6 bases). TRBV23-1 has ORF status, its function being uncertain. This CDR3 comprises 16 residues. V lost 9 bases and J lost 1, with 21 bases in between. The CDR3 region has the DNA TGCGCCAGTGGTCCGACCGGGACAACTGGGAACACTGAAGCTTTCTTT. Translating gives CASGPTGTTGNTEAFF.

The gene calls are TRBV5-1 and TRBJ2-1, with D maybe TRBD1 (6 bases). Germline V lookup: CDR1 SGHRS, CDR2 YFSETQ. CDR3 length equals 17 residues. Trimming cost V 4 bases and J 8 bases, with 25 bases left between them. CDR3 coding DNA: TGCGCCAGCAGCCGTCAACCGGGACAAAAGTCTGTGGATGAGCAGTTCTTC. Protein: CASSRQPGQKSVDEQFF.

The chain has TRBV2 and TRBJ1-2; D might be TRBD1 (5 bases). The CDR3 extends over 14 amino acids. V lost 4 bases and J lost 4, with 13 bases in between. Germline V gene data show CDR1 as SNHLY and CDR2 as FYNNEI. The CDR3: CASSAAGSSYGYTF. The CDR3 region has the DNA TGTGCCAGCAGTGCGGCAGGGTCCTCCTATGGCTACACCTTC.

V gene TRBV5-1 combines with J gene TRBJ2-7; the match to TRBD2 covers 10 bases. Germline CDR1 is SGHRS and CDR2 is YFSETQ. The CDR3 contains 15 residues. With V trimmed by 0 bases and J by 6 bases, 6 bases remained unmatched. CDR3 sequence reads: CASSLVASGSSEQYF. Here the CDR3 DNA reads TGCGCCAGCAGCTTGGTGGCTAGCGGGAGCTCCGAGCAGTACTTC.

The J gene is TRBJ1-3, the V gene TRBV5-6; weak D call: TRBD1 (5 bases). Germline V gene data show CDR1 as SGHDT and CDR2 as YYEEEE. Trimming took 3 bases from V and 0 from J, leaving 13 bases between them. This CDR3 comprises 16 residues. The CDR3 DNA follows: TGTGCCAGCAGCTCCCTGGGGCCTATCTCTGGAAACACCATATATTTT. It encodes CASSSLGPISGNTIYF.

The V call is TRBV2, the J call TRBJ1-1; D may be TRBD1 (5 bases). The V end lost 1 base, the J end lost 1 base, and 7 bases lay between the germline ends. From germline, CDR1 is SNHLY and CDR2 FYNNEI. The CDR3 is 14 amino acids. The DNA of the CDR3 is TGTGCCAGCAGTGAAGGACAGTGGAACACTGAAGCTTTCTTT. Encoded protein: CASSEGQWNTEAFF.

The chain combines TRBV25-1 with TRBJ1-4; TRBD1 matches at 7 bases. Germline values: CDR1 MGHDK, CDR2 SYGVNS. CDR3 length equals 15 residues. J lost 0 bases, V lost 4 bases, and 2 bases had no gene match. Here the CDR3 reads CASSVGTATNEKLFF. The CDR3 DNA follows: TGTGCCAGCAGTGTCGGGACAGCAACTAATGAAAAACTGTTTTTT.

The chain employs TRBV4-1 and TRBJ1-1; 8 nucleotides align to TRBD1. CDR3 length: 18 residues. The germline CDR1 and CDR2 sequences are MGHRA and YSYEKL. After removal of 6 bases from V and 2 bases from J, the junction contained 17 bases not matched to a gene. DNA for the CDR3: TGCGCCAGCAGTCCAAATCTTCCGGGACAGGTCCGCAACACTGAAGCTTTCTTT. As protein: CASSPNLPGQVRNTEAFF.

This clone occurred a few times. This chain uses TRBV2 with TRBJ1-1; 7 bases map to TRBD1. J gave up 1 base and V 6 bases, and 5 bases lay outside the gene matches. Germline V lookup: CDR1 SNHLY, CDR2 FYNNEI. The CDR3 consists of 14 residues. DNA for the CDR3: TGTGCCAGCAGGTTCCAGGGGGGGAACACTGAAGCTTTCTTT. Its translation: CASRFQGGNTEAFF.

The gene calls are TRBV25-1 and TRBJ1-3; D ambiguous. Trimming stripped 3 bases from V and 4 bases from J, with 13 bases between. The length of the CDR3 is 15 residues. The V gene's germline CDR1 is MGHDK and CDR2 SYGVNS. CDR3 DNA sequence: TGTGCCAGCAGTGATTCCGGCAGAGGAGGAAACACCATATATTTT. Protein: CASSDSGRGGNTIYF.

This chain connects TRBV15 to TRBJ1-3; possibly TRBD1 for D (5 bases). V was clipped by 5 bases and J by 0 bases, with 14 bases between them. Germline assignment: CDR1 LNHNV and CDR2 YYDKDF (reference sequence). The CDR3 extends over 16 amino acids. The CDR3 nucleotides read TGTGCCACCAGCCGCTTGACAGTGAACTCTGGAAACACCATATATTTT. Its protein product is CATSRLTVNSGNTIYF.

This sequence joins TRBV15 and TRBJ2-1, with 11 positions matching TRBD2. Germline V gene data show CDR1 as LNHNV and CDR2 as YYDKDF (reference sequence). Losses at the gene ends were 3 bases for V and 4 bases for J; bases not matched to a gene: 2. The CDR3 totals 15 residues. The CDR3: CATSRVAGGYNEQFF. In DNA, the CDR3 is TGTGCCACCAGCAGGGTAGCGGGAGGGTACAATGAGCAGTTCTTC.

J is TRBJ1-2 and V is TRBV6-6, with a weak D call TRBD1 (5 bases). The CDR3 contains 12 residues. Germline V lookup: CDR1 MNHNY, CDR2 SVGAGI (reference sequence). The V and J ends lost 5 bases and 7 bases respectively, with 11 bases between them. CDR3 in DNA: TGTGCCAGCAGTCCACAGGAATTTGGCTACACCTTC. Protein product: CASSPQEFGYTF.

This clone was counted between two and nine times. The chain uses TRBV7-9 and TRBJ1-2; 10 nucleotides align to TRBD1. V shed 5 bases and J 6 bases; nucleotides not matched to a gene: 6. The germline V gene has CDR1 SEHNR and CDR2 FQNEAQ (reference sequence). The CDR3 is made up of 14 amino acids. The CDR3 sequence is CASSQDRGQDGYTF. The CDR3 DNA reads as TGTGCCAGCAGCCAAGACAGGGGGCAAGATGGCTACACCTTC.

The rearrangement links TRBV5-1 to TRBJ2-5; the D is unclear. The CDR3 contains 13 residues. V was pared by 0 bases and J by 3 bases, with 6 bases between. The germline V gene has CDR1 SGHRS and CDR2 YFSETQ. CDR3 coding DNA: TGCGCCAGCAGCTTGGCGGTAAAAGAGACCCAGTACTTC. It specifies CASSLAVKETQYF.

This clone was seen just once. The V and J genes are TRBV5-1 and TRBJ2-7, with no clear D. V lost 7 bases and J lost 2, with 19 bases in between. CDR1 is SGHRS, CDR2 YFSETQ, per germline. The CDR3 is 15 residues long. The CDR3 bases are TGCGCCAGCCAATCAGCAGGTGACCGAGCCTACGAGCAGTACTTC. The encoded protein is CASQSAGDRAYEQYF.

The chain employs TRBV19 and TRBJ2-7, with a tentative D call TRBD2 (5 bases). Germline V gene sequence: CDR1 LNHDA, CDR2 SQIVND (reference sequence). V was cut by 1 base and J by 0 bases, with 13 bases left in between. The CDR3 runs 16 residues. The CDR3 nucleotides are TGTGCCAGTAGTATAGTCTATAGCGTGGGCTCCTACGAGCAGTACTTC. Its protein product is CASSIVYSVGSYEQYF.

The chain joins TRBV5-1 to TRBJ1-2, with D unclear. The CDR3 sequence is 15 residues long. The germline CDR1 and CDR2 sequences are SGHRS and YFSETQ. Trimming pared 0 bases from V and 3 bases from J, leaving 12 bases between. Written as DNA, the CDR3 is TGCGCCAGCAGCTTGGACGGGGTTGGGGACTATGGCTACACCTTC. Translation: CASSLDGVGDYGYTF.

With regard to this clone: Other nucleotide sequences from this sample produce the same CDR3. This sequence joins TRBV7-3 and TRBJ1-1; the D gene is possibly TRBD1 (5 bases). Germline CDR1 and CDR2: SGHTA and FQGTGA. The V gene lost 3 bases and the J gene lost 1 base, with 6 bases spanning the gap. This CDR3 is built from 13 residues. CDR3 DNA sequence: TGTGCCAGCAGCTTCCAGGGGAACACTGAAGCTTTCTTT. This sequence encodes CASSFQGNTEAFF.

The chain uses TRBV24-1 and TRBJ2-1; 13 bases are a match to TRBD2. This CDR3 comprises 19 residues. The trim removed 5 bases at V and 2 bases at J, leaving 11 bases unmatched. Germline lookup yields CDR1 KGHDR and CDR2 SFDVKD. The CDR3 DNA follows: TGTGCCACCAGTGCTCAGGACACTACTAGCGGGAGGGCCTACAATGAGCAGTTCTTC. This codes for CATSAQDTTSGRAYNEQFF.

This clone occurred once. The chain is built from TRBV5-1 and TRBJ2-2; D perhaps matches TRBD1 (5 bases). V was clipped by 7 bases and J by 7 bases, with 17 bases between them. CDR3 length equals 14 residues. Per germline, CDR1 SGHRS and CDR2 YFSETQ. The DNA of the CDR3 is TGCGCCAGCGGCCCCGTCCAAGGACACGGGGAGCTGTTTTTT. Its translation is CASGPVQGHGELFF.

The chain links TRBV6-6 to TRBJ1-3; D perhaps matches TRBD1 (5 bases). Trimming took 0 bases from V and 2 from J, leaving 8 bases between them. CDR3 length equals 15 residues. In germline, CDR1 is MNHNY, CDR2 SVGAGI (reference sequence). CDR3: CASSYSQTAGNTIYF. CDR3 in DNA: TGTGCCAGCAGTTACTCCCAGACAGCTGGAAACACCATATATTTT.

The chain couples TRBV5-8 to TRBJ2-1, with no clear D. CDR1 and CDR2 (germline): SGHTS, YDEGEE. This CDR3 has 14 residues. V gave up 0 bases and J gave up 3 bases, with 7 bases separating them. Here the CDR3 reads CASSLGDNYNEQFF. CDR3 DNA: TGTGCCAGCAGCTTGGGCGACAACTACAATGAGCAGTTCTTC.

The chain links TRBV19 to TRBJ1-5; TRBD1 agrees at 8 bases. V lost 3 bases and J lost 6; bases outside the gene matches: 7. The germline V gene encodes CDR1 LNHDA and CDR2 SQIVND (reference sequence). The CDR3 has 15 amino acids. The CDR3 DNA reads as TGTGCCAGTAGTATCGGCAGGGGGCTGGGTCAGCCCCAGCATTTT. It is translated as CASSIGRGLGQPQHF.

V and J are TRBV19 and TRBJ2-3, with 8 bases identical to TRBD1. This CDR3 spans 16 amino acids. Trimming cost V 4 bases and J 4 bases; bases outside gene matches: 10. Germline V gives CDR1 LNHDA, CDR2 SQIVND (reference sequence). CDR3 sequence (DNA): TGTGCCAGTAGTAATCTCGGAGGACAGGGCCCAGATACGCAGTATTTT. Its protein product is CASSNLGGQGPDTQYF. The full variable domain, its missing parts supplied by reference TRBV19 and TRBJ2-3, is DGGITQSPKYLFRKEGQNVTLSCEQNLNHDAMYWYRQDPGQGLRLIYYSQIVNDFQKGDIAEGYSVSREKKESFPLTVTSAQKNPTAFYLCASSNLGGQGPDTQYFGPGTRLTVL.

This clone was found a few times. The CDR3 loop reads CASSYEPGQGIMNTEAFF. The CDR3 nucleotides read TGTGCCAGCAGTTACGAGCCGGGACAGGGAATTATGAACACTGAAGCTTTCTTT. The chain recombines TRBV6-2 or TRBV6-3 with TRBJ1-1; 9 bases are a match to TRBD1. From germline, CDR1 is MNHEY and CDR2 SVGEGT. This CDR3 contains 18 residues. J was trimmed by 0 bases and V by 2 bases; bases with no gene match: 10.